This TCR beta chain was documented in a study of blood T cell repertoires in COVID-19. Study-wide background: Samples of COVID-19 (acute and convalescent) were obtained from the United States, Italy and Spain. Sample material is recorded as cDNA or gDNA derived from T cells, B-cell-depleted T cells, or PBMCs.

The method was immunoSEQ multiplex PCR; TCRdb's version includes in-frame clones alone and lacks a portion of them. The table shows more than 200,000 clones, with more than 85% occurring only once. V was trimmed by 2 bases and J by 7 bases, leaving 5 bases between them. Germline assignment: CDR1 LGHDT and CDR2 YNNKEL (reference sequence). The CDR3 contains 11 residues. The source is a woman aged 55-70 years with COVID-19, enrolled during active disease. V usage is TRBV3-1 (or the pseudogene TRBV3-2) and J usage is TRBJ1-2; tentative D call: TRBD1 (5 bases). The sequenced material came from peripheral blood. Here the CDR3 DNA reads TGTGCCAGCAGCCAAAGGGGTGGCTACACCTTC. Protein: CASSQRGGYTF.